This is a list of T cell receptor beta chains from one sample in a study of T cell responses to AZD1222 COVID-19 vaccine. TCRdb's table, derived via immunoSEQ multiplex PCR, lists solely in-frame clones and lacks some. The data contain about 140,000 clones, 70% to 90% of them singletons. Material: peripheral blood, obtained on day 0 of AZD1222 vaccination. These receptors all stem from an adult in good health. The CDR3 runs from the conserved cysteine through the conserved F or W. A D gene is named only where the DNA matches it firmly. Not every row has a clone size; where given, it reads once, few, many or a size class.

clone size: -
D gene: -
J gene: TRBJ1-1
V gene: TRBV6-5
CDR3 protein: CASSYFGGGNTEAFF
CDR3 DNA: TGTGCCAGCAGTTACTTTGGGGGAGGGAACACTGAAGCTTTCTTT

clone size: -
D gene: -
J gene: TRBJ2-7
V gene: TRBV29-1
CDR3 protein: CSVSGQSSYEQYF
CDR3 DNA: TGCAGCGTATCTGGACAGTCCAGTTACGAGCAGTACTTC

clone size: once
D gene: -
J gene: TRBJ2-1
V gene: TRBV7-8
CDR3 protein: CASSLRNNEQFF
CDR3 DNA: TGTGCCAGCAGCCTAAGGAACAATGAGCAGTTCTTC

clone size: -
D gene: -
J gene: TRBJ2-7
V gene: TRBV14
CDR3 protein: CASSPPDWSYEQYF
CDR3 DNA: TGTGCCAGCAGCCCCCCGGACTGGAGCTACGAGCAGTACTTC

clone size: -
D gene: -
J gene: TRBJ1-1
V gene: TRBV2
CDR3 protein: CASSPGPGNTEAFF
CDR3 DNA: TGTGCCAGCAGCCCGGGCCCCGGGAACACTGAAGCTTTCTTT

clone size: -
D gene: -
J gene: TRBJ1-1
V gene: TRBV5-6
CDR3 protein: CASSLGSYTEAFF
CDR3 DNA: TGTGCCAGCAGCTTGGGGAGTTACACTGAAGCTTTCTTT

clone size: -
D gene: TRBD1
J gene: TRBJ2-7
V gene: TRBV5-5
CDR3 protein: CASSPLNRDRVISYEQYF
CDR3 DNA: TGTGCCAGCAGCCCGCTGAACCGGGACAGGGTGATATCCTACGAGCAGTACTTC

clone size: -
D gene: -
J gene: TRBJ1-5
V gene: TRBV10-1
CDR3 protein: CASRTRDITNQPQHF
CDR3 DNA: TGCGCCAGCAGGACCCGGGACATTACGAATCAGCCCCAGCATTTT

clone size: -
D gene: TRBD1
J gene: TRBJ1-2
V gene: TRBV4-1
CDR3 protein: CASSQPSGYPGQNYGYTF
CDR3 DNA: TGCGCCAGCAGCCAACCTTCGGGTTATCCGGGACAGAATTATGGCTACACCTTC

clone size: -
D gene: TRBD2
J gene: TRBJ2-7
V gene: TRBV3-1/TRBV3-2
CDR3 protein: CASSPQVLAGDEQYF
CDR3 DNA: TGTGCCAGCAGCCCTCAAGTGCTAGCGGGAGACGAGCAGTACTTC

clone size: -
D gene: TRBD1
J gene: TRBJ1-1
V gene: TRBV19
CDR3 protein: CASSIPGQFPPEAFF
CDR3 DNA: TGTGCCAGTAGTATTCCGGGACAGTTTCCGCCTGAAGCTTTCTTT

clone size: -
D gene: TRBD1
J gene: TRBJ1-2
V gene: TRBV20-1
CDR3 protein: CSASVRGQDGYTF
CDR3 DNA: TGCAGTGCTAGTGTCAGGGGGCAAGATGGCTACACCTTC

clone size: -
D gene: -
J gene: TRBJ1-2
V gene: TRBV19
CDR3 protein: CASTDSYGYTF
CDR3 DNA: TGTGCCAGTACAGACAGCTATGGCTACACCTTC

clone size: -
D gene: -
J gene: TRBJ1-4
V gene: TRBV4-3
CDR3 protein: CASSRGLVGEKLFF
CDR3 DNA: TGCGCCAGCAGCCGGGGGTTGGTTGGTGAAAAACTGTTTTTT

clone size: -
D gene: -
J gene: TRBJ2-3
V gene: TRBV5-4
CDR3 protein: CASSLDPNLADTQYF
CDR3 DNA: TGTGCCAGCAGCTTAGATCCCAATTTGGCGGATACGCAGTATTTT

clone size: few
D gene: -
J gene: TRBJ1-2
V gene: TRBV4-2
CDR3 protein: CASSQAGGRGNGYTF
CDR3 DNA: TGTGCCAGCAGCCAGGCAGGTGGGCGGGGGAATGGCTACACCTTC

clone size: -
D gene: -
J gene: TRBJ1-1
V gene: TRBV19
CDR3 protein: CASSNIQLTEAFF
CDR3 DNA: TGTGCCAGTAGTAACATACAATTAACTGAAGCTTTCTTT

clone size: -
D gene: -
J gene: TRBJ1-1
V gene: TRBV5-4
CDR3 protein: CASSLSGFLNTEAFF
CDR3 DNA: TGTGCCAGCAGCTTGTCGGGGTTCTTGAACACTGAAGCTTTCTTT

clone size: -
D gene: TRBD1
J gene: TRBJ2-4
V gene: TRBV7-2
CDR3 protein: CASSGAGGKNIQYF
CDR3 DNA: TGTGCCAGCAGCGGGGCAGGGGGCAAAAACATTCAGTACTTC

clone size: once
D gene: TRBD1
J gene: TRBJ2-6
V gene: TRBV6-4
CDR3 protein: CASSEQTGGTGANVLTF
CDR3 DNA: TGTGCCAGCAGTGAACAAACAGGGGGCACTGGGGCCAACGTCCTGACTTTC

clone size: -
D gene: -
J gene: TRBJ1-2
V gene: TRBV5-1
CDR3 protein: CASSFSGYGYTF
CDR3 DNA: TGCGCCAGCAGCTTTTCGGGCTATGGCTACACCTTC

clone size: -
D gene: -
J gene: TRBJ2-5
V gene: TRBV11-2
CDR3 protein: CASSFGTLGGETQYF
CDR3 DNA: TGTGCCAGCAGCTTCGGGACTCTAGGGGGGGAGACCCAGTACTTC

clone size: -
D gene: -
J gene: TRBJ2-7
V gene: TRBV27
CDR3 protein: CASSTYTDDYEQYF
CDR3 DNA: TGTGCCAGCAGTACTTATACCGATGATTACGAGCAGTACTTC

clone size: -
D gene: TRBD2
J gene: TRBJ2-1
V gene: TRBV7-7
CDR3 protein: CASSPSPGTRSDEQFF
CDR3 DNA: TGTGCCAGCAGCCCATCCCCCGGGACTAGGTCCGATGAGCAGTTCTTC

clone size: few
D gene: TRBD2
J gene: TRBJ2-7
V gene: TRBV7-9
CDR3 protein: CASTSGTRAYEQYF
CDR3 DNA: TGTGCCAGCACCTCCGGGACTAGGGCCTACGAGCAGTACTTC

clone size: -
D gene: -
J gene: TRBJ1-1
V gene: TRBV11-3
CDR3 protein: CASSPRSDTEAFF
CDR3 DNA: TGTGCCAGCAGCCCAAGGAGCGACACTGAAGCTTTCTTT

clone size: -
D gene: -
J gene: TRBJ1-5
V gene: TRBV5-1
CDR3 protein: CASSQYSNQPQHF
CDR3 DNA: TGCGCCAGCAGTCAATATAGCAATCAGCCCCAGCATTTT

clone size: many
D gene: -
J gene: TRBJ1-5
V gene: TRBV6-5
CDR3 protein: CASKAAAGNNQPQHF
CDR3 DNA: TGTGCCAGCAAGGCGGCAGCCGGAAACAATCAGCCCCAGCATTTT

clone size: -
D gene: TRBD1
J gene: TRBJ2-6
V gene: TRBV5-1
CDR3 protein: CASSSDRGVSSGANVLTF
CDR3 DNA: TGCGCCAGCAGCTCGGACAGGGGCGTTAGCTCTGGGGCCAACGTCCTGACTTTC

clone size: -
D gene: -
J gene: TRBJ1-4
V gene: TRBV5-1
CDR3 protein: CASSLTTTNEKLFF
CDR3 DNA: TGCGCCAGCAGCTTGACAACAACTAATGAAAAACTGTTTTTT

clone size: -
D gene: TRBD1
J gene: TRBJ1-1
V gene: TRBV30
CDR3 protein: CAWRVRGQGYTEAFF
CDR3 DNA: TGTGCCTGGAGAGTGAGGGGACAGGGCTACACTGAAGCTTTCTTT

clone size: -
D gene: TRBD1
J gene: TRBJ1-4
V gene: TRBV18
CDR3 protein: CASSLDGQGSFLNEKLFF
CDR3 DNA: TGTGCCAGCTCGCTTGACGGACAGGGCTCATTTCTTAATGAAAAACTGTTTTTT

clone size: -
D gene: -
J gene: TRBJ1-1
V gene: TRBV12-3/TRBV12-4
CDR3 protein: CASRQGWDTEAFF
CDR3 DNA: TGTGCCAGCCGGCAAGGGTGGGACACTGAAGCTTTCTTT

clone size: -
D gene: -
J gene: TRBJ1-2
V gene: TRBV30
CDR3 protein: CAWSVERSDGYTF
CDR3 DNA: TGTGCCTGGAGTGTAGAACGTTCGGATGGCTACACCTTC

clone size: -
D gene: -
J gene: TRBJ1-1
V gene: TRBV19
CDR3 protein: CASSGGELNTEAFF
CDR3 DNA: TGTGCCAGTAGTGGGGGGGAATTGAACACTGAAGCTTTCTTT

clone size: -
D gene: TRBD2
J gene: TRBJ2-1
V gene: TRBV27
CDR3 protein: CASSLLGLAGVRGRDNEQFF
CDR3 DNA: TGTGCCAGCAGCCTTCTGGGACTAGCGGGAGTAAGAGGCAGGGACAATGAGCAGTTCTTC

clone size: -
D gene: TRBD1
J gene: TRBJ2-5
V gene: TRBV7-2
CDR3 protein: CASSSRTGGVQETQYF
CDR3 DNA: TGTGCCAGCAGCTCGAGGACAGGGGGGGTCCAAGAGACCCAGTACTTC

clone size: once
D gene: -
J gene: TRBJ1-2
V gene: TRBV6-2/TRBV6-3
CDR3 protein: CASSYFKPLNYGYTF
CDR3 DNA: TGTGCCAGCAGTTACTTCAAGCCCCTTAACTATGGCTACACCTTC

clone size: -
D gene: -
J gene: TRBJ2-7
V gene: TRBV30
CDR3 protein: CAWSGDLRPGAF
CDR3 DNA: TGTGCCTGGAGTGGCGATCTACGGCCGGGGGCCTTC

clone size: -
D gene: TRBD2
J gene: TRBJ2-1
V gene: TRBV19
CDR3 protein: CASSISASGSNTYNEQFF
CDR3 DNA: TGTGCCAGTAGTATATCGGCTAGCGGGAGTAACACCTACAATGAGCAGTTCTTC

clone size: -
D gene: -
J gene: TRBJ1-4
V gene: TRBV11-2
CDR3 protein: CASSLDRQTNEKLFF
CDR3 DNA: TGTGCCAGCAGCTTAGATCGGCAGACTAATGAAAAACTGTTTTTT

clone size: -
D gene: -
J gene: TRBJ2-2
V gene: TRBV7-2
CDR3 protein: CASSKAGTAYTGELFF
CDR3 DNA: TGTGCCAGCAGTAAGGCGGGGACAGCTTACACCGGGGAGCTGTTTTTT

clone size: -
D gene: TRBD2
J gene: TRBJ2-3
V gene: TRBV3-1/TRBV3-2
CDR3 protein: CASSSYSREGTDTQYF
CDR3 DNA: TGTGCCAGCAGCAGTTATTCGCGGGAGGGCACAGATACGCAGTATTTT